What follows are 17 T cell receptor beta chains derived from one specimen sequenced in a study of identical twins. TCRdb reprocessed the 5' RACE reads with MiXCR, giving one entry per CDR3 protein. This table has about 720,000 distinct CDR3 sequences, about 18% appearing once. These data also formed part of another study, on T cells expressing NK-cell markers.

Sample: PBMCs. These receptors were taken from a young woman in good health.

A few counts support this clonotype. This chain links TRBV20-1 with TRBJ2-7; a weak D match, TRBD1 (5 bases). V was shortened by 2 bases and J by 1 base, with 12 bases between the two germline ends. CDR1 DFQATT and CDR2 SNEGSKA come from the germline V gene (reference sequence). The CDR3 has 14 residues. The CDR3 here is CSARHHRRSYEQYF. As DNA, the CDR3 is TGCAGTGCTAGACATCACAGGAGATCCTACGAGCAGTACTTC.

In this sample, this clonotype turned up a few times. The rearrangement joins TRBV10-3 to TRBJ1-2, with D unclear. Looked up from germline, CDR1 is ENHRY and CDR2 is SYGVKD. V dropped 6 bases and J dropped 4 bases, with 9 bases sitting between them. CDR3 length: 12 residues. The CDR3 sequence is CAISQESYGYTF. As DNA, the CDR3 is TGTGCCATCAGCCAGGAATCCTATGGCTACACCTTC.

This chain uses TRBV11-3 with TRBJ2-7, with D perhaps assigned TRBD1 or TRBD2 (6 bases each). CDR1 is SGHNT, CDR2 YENEEA, per germline. The CDR3 sequence is 14 residues long. V gave up 2 bases and J gave up 3 bases, with 11 bases separating them. The CDR3 DNA is TGTGCCAGCAGCTTAAGGGGGGTAAACTACGAGCAGTACTTC. Its protein product is CASSLRGVNYEQYF.

This clonotype has just a few counts. The V call is TRBV27, the J call TRBJ1-2; the D is unclear. V was cut by 6 bases and J by 1 base, with 15 bases left in between. The CDR3 has 15 residues. Germline CDR1 is MNHEY and CDR2 is SMNVEV (reference sequence). The CDR3 nucleotides are TGTGCCAGCAGGGCGAACCCACTTATTAACTATGGCTACACCTTC. Translation gives CASRANPLINYGYTF.

This clonotype came up a few times. The rearrangement joins TRBV6-5 to TRBJ2-1; 7 bases map to TRBD1. J was trimmed by 9 bases and V by 0 bases; bases with no gene match: 5. This CDR3 is built from 14 residues. Germline lookup yields CDR1 MNHEY and CDR2 SVGAGI. CDR3 sequence (DNA): TGTGCCAGCAGTTACTCGGGACAGTTGGGTGAGCAGTTCTTC. Its translation: CASSYSGQLGEQFF.

This clonotype occurred a few times. The chain has TRBV30 and TRBJ1-3, with 7 bases that match TRBD1. CDR1 is GTSNPN and CDR2 is SVGIG in the germline V gene (reference sequence). Trimming removed 7 bases from V and 4 bases from J; junction bases left unmatched: 16. The CDR3 covers 16 residues. DNA of the CDR3: TGTGCCTCTGAGGTTGGCAGAGGGGGCTACGGAAACACCATATATTTT. Protein sequence: CASEVGRGGYGNTIYF.

This clonotype has just a few counts. The chain combines TRBV5-6 with TRBJ2-1, with D unresolved. This CDR3 has 12 residues. Trimming shortened V by 4 bases and J by 9 bases, and 11 bases separated the two germline ends. Germline V gene lookup returns CDR1 SGHDT and CDR2 YYEEEE. The CDR3 nucleotides read TGTGCCAGCAGCCCCGCCTCGGGTGAGCAGTTCTTC. As protein: CASSPASGEQFF.

J is TRBJ2-2 and V is TRBV27; TRBD2 matches at 7 bases. Per germline, CDR1 MNHEY and CDR2 SMNVEV (reference sequence). Trimming took 8 bases from V and 4 from J; bases not matched to a gene: 7. This CDR3 spans 14 amino acids. CDR3 amino acids: CASRSAGFTGELFF. DNA of the CDR3: TGTGCCAGCCGATCAGCGGGATTCACCGGGGAGCTGTTTTTT.

The rearrangement links TRBV20-1 to TRBJ1-1, with D unresolved. This CDR3 contains 14 residues. Between the trimmed V and J ends, which lost 5 bases and 0 bases, there was a span of 13 bases. CDR1 is DFQATT, CDR2 SNEGSKA, per germline (reference sequence). Written as DNA, the CDR3 is TGCAGTGCTCCGCATCGTCGAATGAACACTGAAGCTTTCTTT. Translation gives CSAPHRRMNTEAFF.

The V call is TRBV7-3, the J call TRBJ2-2; either TRBD1 or TRBD2 may supply D (5 bases each). CDR3 length: 14 amino acids. CDR1 is SGHTA and CDR2 is FQGTGA in the germline V gene. Trimming stripped 6 bases from V and 6 bases from J, with 14 bases between. Here the CDR3 DNA reads TGTGCCAGCAGTCGGGAAGACAGATCCGGGGAGCTGTTTTTT. It specifies CASSREDRSGELFF. The full variable domain, its missing parts supplied by reference TRBV7-3 and TRBJ2-2, is GAGVSQTPSNKVTEKGKYVELRCDPISGHTALYWYRQSLGQGPEFLIYFQGTGAADDSGLPNDRFFAVRPEGSVSTLKIQRTERGDSAVYLCASSREDRSGELFFGEGSRLTVL.

The J gene is TRBJ1-2, the V gene TRBV5-1; 7 bases fit TRBD1. With 8 bases clipped from V and 4 bases from J, the junction kept 5 bases outside the gene matches. The CDR3 contains 12 residues. CDR1 is SGHRS, CDR2 YFSETQ, per germline. Here the CDR3 reads CASSEGAYGYTF. CDR3 coding DNA: TGCGCCAGTTCCGAGGGGGCCTATGGCTACACCTTC.

V and J are TRBV20-1 and TRBJ2-1; the match to TRBD2 covers 9 bases. V shed 5 bases, J shed 7 bases, and the junction held 9 bases outside the gene matches. This CDR3 region has 14 residues. Germline values: CDR1 DFQATT, CDR2 SNEGSKA (reference sequence). CDR3 in DNA: TGCAGTGCTCCTATAGCGGGAGCGGGTAATGAGCAGTTCTTC. It translates to CSAPIAGAGNEQFF.

This clonotype was observed a few times. The chain carries TRBV5-1 and TRBJ2-1, with 8 bases fitting TRBD2. The germline V gene encodes CDR1 SGHRS and CDR2 YFSETQ. Losses at the gene ends were 6 bases for V and 9 bases for J; bases not matched to a gene: 8. The CDR3 length is 13 residues. The CDR3 region is CASTVSGSSEQFF. DNA of the CDR3: TGCGCCAGCACAGTAAGCGGGAGTTCTGAGCAGTTCTTC.

CDR3: CASSFGGGGDTQYF. CDR3 DNA: TGTGCCAGCAGCTTCGGTGGGGGAGGAGATACGCAGTATTTT. The chain joins TRBV7-4 to TRBJ2-3; weak D call: TRBD2 (6 bases). This CDR3 contains 14 residues. CDR1 and CDR2 (germline): SGHVT, SQSDAQ. Trimming pared 3 bases from V and 5 bases from J, leaving 12 bases between.

This clonotype has only a few counts. V gene TRBV12-3 or TRBV12-4 combines with J gene TRBJ2-6, with D possibly TRBD1 on 6 matching bases. Trimming removed 3 bases at V and 3 bases at J, with 9 bases between. The length of the CDR3 is 15 residues. CDR3 coding DNA: TGTGCCAGCAGTTTGGGGGCTTTTGGGGCCAACGTCCTGACTTTC. Amino acids: CASSLGAFGANVLTF.

This clonotype has a handful of counts. V usage is TRBV11-1 and J usage is TRBJ2-2; D is unresolved. The CDR3 is 14 amino acids. Trimming took 2 bases from V and 7 from J, leaving 11 bases between them. CDR1 and CDR2 from the germline V gene are SGHAT and FQDESV (reference sequence). CDR3 bases: TGTGCCAGCAGCTTATCATCCGGTGGCGGGGAGCTGTTTTTT. Protein sequence: CASSLSSGGGELFF.

This chain uses TRBV6-1 with TRBJ2-7; 8 nucleotides agree with TRBD1. CDR1 is MNHNS, CDR2 SASEGT, per germline. The CDR3 loop spans 15 amino acids. Trimming removed 6 bases from V and 0 bases from J; junction bases left unmatched: 7. The CDR3 region is CASSRDRSSSYEQYF. Written as DNA, the CDR3 is TGTGCCAGCAGCAGGGACAGGTCGAGCTCCTACGAGCAGTACTTC.